This paragraph covers one TCR beta chain sequence. This sample is part of a study of T cell responses to AZD1222 COVID-19 vaccine. Sequencing used immunoSEQ multiplex PCR; TCRdb keeps in-frame clones, though not all of them. The table has about 39,000 clones, 88% seen once; the top ten hold roughly a quarter. The input for sequencing was peripheral blood, taken 28 days after the second dose of the MenACWY control vaccine. The clonotype comes from an adult who received the MenACWY meningococcal vaccine as a control.

The CDR3 loop reads CASSQGGYFYGYTF. The CDR3, as DNA: TGTGCCAGCAGCCAAGGCGGGTACTTCTATGGCTACACCTTC. V is TRBV14 and J is TRBJ1-2; D remains ambiguous. Germline CDR1 and CDR2: SGHDN and FVKESK. The ends were cut back, 1 base at V and 4 bases at J, with 10 bases in the middle. The CDR3 is 14 amino acids.